The 18 T cell receptor beta chains below were found in one sample sequenced in a study of blood T cell repertoires in COVID-19. Sequencing used immunoSEQ multiplex PCR; TCRdb keeps in-frame clones, though not all of them. This sample has tens of thousands of clones, with roughly nine tenths found just once. Sequenced: peripheral blood. Receptors were obtained from a human donor in a cohort sampled during active COVID-19.

V is TRBV7-3 and J is TRBJ2-1, with 14 bases fitting TRBD2. This CDR3 is 16 amino acids long. Germline V gene data show CDR1 as SGHTA and CDR2 as FQGTGA. The ends lost 5 bases at V and 7 bases at J; junction bases unmatched: 7. The CDR3 DNA follows: TGTGCCAGCAGCCTGAGGACTAGCGGGGGGTGGAATGAGCAGTTCTTC. Protein sequence: CASSLRTSGGWNEQFF.

The gene calls are TRBV15 and TRBJ2-2, with 8 bases that match TRBD2. J was trimmed by 0 bases and V by 1 base; bases with no gene match: 7. Per germline, CDR1 LNHNV and CDR2 YYDKDF (reference sequence). This CDR3 is 18 amino acids long. The CDR3, as DNA: TGTGCCACCAGCAGAGTGTTCGGGGGGGACGCGAACACCGGGGAGCTGTTTTTT. It encodes CATSRVFGGDANTGELFF.

This clone was seen only once. This chain links TRBV6-6 with TRBJ2-3; 8 bases fit TRBD1. CDR3 length equals 15 residues. The germline CDR1 and CDR2 sequences are MNHNY and SVGAGI (reference sequence). With 8 bases clipped from V and 0 bases from J, the junction kept 7 bases outside the gene matches. CDR3 DNA sequence: TGTGCCAGCGGCCCACAGGGGGTAAGCACAGATACGCAGTATTTT. This codes for CASGPQGVSTDTQYF.

The CDR3: CASSFSSGGINNEQFF. The CDR3 DNA follows: TGTGCCAGCAGCTTCTCCTCTGGGGGGATTAACAATGAGCAGTTCTTC. The chain carries TRBV7-3 and TRBJ2-1; possibly TRBD2 for D (6 bases). The CDR3 length is 16 residues. V was cut by 3 bases and J by 5 bases, with 17 bases left in between. CDR1 and CDR2 (germline): SGHTA, FQGTGA.

This CDR3 reads CASSLSSGGAGGETQYF. The CDR3 nucleotides read TGTGCCAGCAGCTTAAGTAGCGGGGGGGCCGGAGGAGAGACCCAGTACTTC. The chain recombines TRBV7-2 with TRBJ2-5; 11 nucleotides align to TRBD2. This CDR3 has 17 residues. Per the germline V gene, CDR1 is SGHTA and CDR2 is FQGNSA. V shed 2 bases and J 4 bases; nucleotides not matched to a gene: 9.

This clone was observed once. The chain employs TRBV4-2 and TRBJ1-2; D gene ambiguous. Trimming pared 0 bases from V and 2 bases from J, leaving 10 bases between. In germline, CDR1 is LGHNA, CDR2 YNFKEQ. CDR3 size: 15 residues. The CDR3 coding sequence is TGTGCCAGCAGCCAAGATAGAGGAACCAACTATGGCTACACCTTC. As protein: CASSQDRGTNYGYTF.

This clone was observed a handful of times. CDR3 coding DNA: TGTGCCAGCAGCTCTTCCTTAAGCGTGAGCTCCTACAATGAGCAGTTCTTC. Translating gives CASSSSLSVSSYNEQFF. The chain carries TRBV7-8 and TRBJ2-1; no clear D. The CDR3 has 17 residues. Germline values: CDR1 SGHVS, CDR2 FQNEAQ. Trimming shortened V by 4 bases and J by 0 bases, and 16 bases separated the two germline ends.

The chain employs TRBV30 and TRBJ1-1, with a possible D match to TRBD1 (5 bases). The CDR3 spans 13 residues. Germline CDR1 is GTSNPN and CDR2 is SVGIG (reference sequence). The V end was cut by 0 bases, the J end by 1 base, with 6 bases between. Here the CDR3 DNA reads TGTGCCTGGAGTGTTGACAGGAACACTGAAGCTTTCTTT. Translating it yields CAWSVDRNTEAFF.

CDR3 coding DNA: TGCAGCGTCGGATCGCGGGGGGGCACAGATACGCAGTATTTT. Amino acid sequence: CSVGSRGGTDTQYF. V gene TRBV29-1 combines with J gene TRBJ2-3; 8 bases match TRBD2. V was clipped by 6 bases and J by 1 base; unmatched bases: 6. The CDR3 loop spans 14 amino acids. The germline gives CDR1 SQVTM, CDR2 ANQGSEA.

This clone came up once. The rearrangement joins TRBV28 to TRBJ2-2; D may be TRBD2 (5 bases). The germline V gene has CDR1 MDHEN and CDR2 SYDVKM. The CDR3 is 12 amino acids. V gave up 11 bases and J gave up 4 bases, with 11 bases separating them. The chain's CDR3 is CAGQRATGELFF. DNA for the CDR3: TGTGCCGGCCAGAGGGCCACCGGGGAGCTGTTTTTT. Using reference TRBV28 and TRBJ2-2 for the parts outside the CDR3, the full variable domain is DVKVTQSSRYLVKRTGEKVFLECVQDMDHENMFWYRQDPGLGLRLIYFSYDVKMKEKGDIPEGYSVSREKKERFSLILESASTNQTSMYLCAGQRATGELFFGEGSRLTVL.

V is TRBV9 and J is TRBJ2-2, with TRBD2 as a possible D gene (7 bases). Germline V gives CDR1 SGDLS, CDR2 YYNGEE. The CDR3 loop spans 21 amino acids. The V gene lost 1 base and the J gene lost 0 bases, with 25 bases spanning the gap. DNA of the CDR3: TGTGCCAGCAGCGTACGATCAGGGATTGGTGGGGGGGCCCCGAACACCGGGGAGCTGTTTTTT. Translating gives CASSVRSGIGGGAPNTGELFF.

This rearrangement joins TRBV2 to TRBJ2-2; 8 bases are shared with TRBD2. Germline V gene data show CDR1 as SNHLY and CDR2 as FYNNEI. This CDR3 has 13 amino acids. V gave up 7 bases and J gave up 5 bases; unmatched junction bases: 3. In nucleotides, the CDR3 is TGTGCCAGCACCGGGGGGGAGACCGGGGAGCTGTTTTTT. It is translated as CASTGGETGELFF.

The chain employs TRBV5-1 and TRBJ2-5; 10 positions match TRBD1. The CDR3 extends over 14 amino acids. With 0 bases clipped from V and 5 bases from J, the junction kept 1 base outside the gene matches. Germline V gene data show CDR1 as SGHRS and CDR2 as YFSETQ. The CDR3 loop reads CASSLGQGAETQYF. CDR3 bases: TGCGCCAGCAGCTTGGGACAGGGGGCCGAGACCCAGTACTTC.

The chain has TRBV28 and TRBJ2-1; tentative D call: TRBD1 (5 bases). This CDR3 spans 13 amino acids. Germline V gene sequence: CDR1 MDHEN, CDR2 SYDVKM. Trimming took 7 bases from V and 8 from J, leaving 15 bases between them. CDR3 DNA sequence: TGTGCCAGCACCCCCGTCCCAGGGTATGAGCAGTTCTTC. This sequence encodes CASTPVPGYEQFF.

V and J are TRBV3-1 (or the pseudogene TRBV3-2) and TRBJ1-2; D may be TRBD1 (5 bases). V lost 4 bases and J lost 8, with 14 bases in between. This CDR3 has 13 residues. Germline loops: CDR1 LGHDT, CDR2 YNNKEL (reference sequence). CDR3 in DNA: TGTGCCAGCAGCCGGGACGGCGGGAGCGGCTACACCTTC. Encoded protein: CASSRDGGSGYTF.

The chain combines TRBV6-5 with TRBJ1-4, with 8 bases aligning to TRBD1. The CDR3 covers 15 residues. The germline V gene encodes CDR1 MNHEY and CDR2 SVGAGI. J lost 7 bases, V lost 3 bases, and 7 bases had no gene match. This CDR3 is CASSYSDRASEKLFF. CDR3 DNA: TGTGCCAGCAGTTATTCGGACAGGGCGAGTGAAAAACTGTTTTTT.

The chain combines TRBV19 with TRBJ1-5; no definite D call. Looked up from germline, CDR1 is LNHDA and CDR2 is SQIVND (reference sequence). Trimming took off 4 bases at V and 0 bases at J, with 10 bases between the two ends. CDR3 size: 15 residues. This chain's CDR3 is CASSRGDYSNQPQHF. The DNA for the CDR3 is TGTGCCAGTAGTAGGGGAGATTATAGCAATCAGCCCCAGCATTTT.

The chain is built from TRBV30 and TRBJ2-5, with unresolved D. CDR3 length equals 14 residues. V shed 5 bases and J shed 1 base, with 14 bases lying between them. Germline assignment: CDR1 GTSNPN and CDR2 SVGIG (reference sequence). CDR3 nucleotide sequence: TGTGCCTGGTGTTCTGGGCTTTTCCAAGAGACCCAGTACTTC. This sequence encodes CAWCSGLFQETQYF. Supplemented by reference TRBV30 and TRBJ2-5, the full variable domain reads SQTIHQWPATLVQPVGSPLSLECTVEGTSNPNLYWYRQAAGRGLQLLFYSVGIGQISSEVPQNLSASRPQDRQFILSSKKLLLSDSGFYLCAWCSGLFQETQYFGPGTRLLVL.